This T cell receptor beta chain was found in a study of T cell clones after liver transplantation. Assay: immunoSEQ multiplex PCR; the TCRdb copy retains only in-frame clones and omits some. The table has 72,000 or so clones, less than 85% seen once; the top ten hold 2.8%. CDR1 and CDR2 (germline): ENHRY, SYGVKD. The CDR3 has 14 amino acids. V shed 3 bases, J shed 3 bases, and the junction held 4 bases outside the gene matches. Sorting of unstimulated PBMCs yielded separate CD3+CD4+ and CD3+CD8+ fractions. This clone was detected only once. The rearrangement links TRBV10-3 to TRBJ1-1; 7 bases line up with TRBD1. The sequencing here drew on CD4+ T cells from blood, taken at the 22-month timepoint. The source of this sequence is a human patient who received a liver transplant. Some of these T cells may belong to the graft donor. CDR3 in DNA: TGTGCCATCAGTGACTCCACAGGGGACACTGAAGCTTTCTTT. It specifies CAISDSTGDTEAFF.